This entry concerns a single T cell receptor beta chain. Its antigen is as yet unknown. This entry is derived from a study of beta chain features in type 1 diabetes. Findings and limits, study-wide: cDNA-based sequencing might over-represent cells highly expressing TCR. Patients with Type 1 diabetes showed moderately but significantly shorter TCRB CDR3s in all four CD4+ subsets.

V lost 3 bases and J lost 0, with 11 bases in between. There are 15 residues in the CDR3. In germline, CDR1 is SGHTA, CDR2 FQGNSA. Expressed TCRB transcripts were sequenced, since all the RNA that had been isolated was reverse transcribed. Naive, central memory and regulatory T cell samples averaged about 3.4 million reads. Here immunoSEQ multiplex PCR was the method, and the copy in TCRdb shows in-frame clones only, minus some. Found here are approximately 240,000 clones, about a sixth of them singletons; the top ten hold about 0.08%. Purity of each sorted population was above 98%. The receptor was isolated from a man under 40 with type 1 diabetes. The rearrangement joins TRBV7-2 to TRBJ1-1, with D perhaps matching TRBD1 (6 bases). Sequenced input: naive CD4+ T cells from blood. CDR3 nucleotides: TGTGCCAGCAGCTTGGGGGGCAAGATGAACACTGAAGCTTTCTTT. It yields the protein CASSLGGKMNTEAFF.